These 13 T cell receptor beta chains originate from one sample sequenced in a study of blood T cell repertoires in COVID-19. Using immunoSEQ multiplex PCR, the repertoire was profiled, and TCRdb retains in-frame clones only, with some absent. The sample shows 250,000 to 300,000 clones, over 85% of them seen only once. Sequencing was done on a sample of peripheral blood. All receptors derive from a woman in her 30s with COVID-19, enrolled during active disease.

The V gene is TRBV11-2, the J gene TRBJ2-7; 10 bases fit TRBD2. Germline V gene data show CDR1 as SGHAT and CDR2 as FQNNGV. CDR3 length equals 15 residues. Losses at the gene ends were 5 bases for V and 6 bases for J; bases not matched to a gene: 10. CDR3 amino acids: CASSALEASGSEQYF. The CDR3 bases are TGTGCCAGCAGCGCATTGGAAGCTAGCGGGAGCGAGCAGTACTTC.

The genes are TRBV7-9 and TRBJ2-1; possible D gene TRBD2, 6 bases. This CDR3 spans 16 amino acids. V lost 1 base and J 5 bases, leaving 15 bases between the germline ends. Germline V gene sequence: CDR1 SEHNR, CDR2 FQNEAQ (reference sequence). CDR3 sequence: CASSLVVGRGDNEQFF. CDR3 DNA: TGTGCCAGCAGCTTAGTCGTGGGTCGCGGGGACAATGAGCAGTTCTTC. Together with reference TRBV7-9 and TRBJ2-1, the CDR3 gives the full variable domain: DTGVSQNPRHKITKRGQNVTFRCDPISEHNRLYWYRQTLGQGPEFLTYFQNEAQLEKSRLLSDRFSAERPKGSFSTLEIQRTEQGDSAMYLCASSLVVGRGDNEQFFGPGTRLTVL.

The chain couples TRBV5-1 to TRBJ1-4, with TRBD1 as a possible D gene (5 bases). This CDR3 contains 16 residues. The V gene's germline CDR1 is SGHRS and CDR2 YFSETQ. V was cut by 4 bases and J by 4 bases, with 17 bases left in between. This CDR3 is CASSPPGSAFNEKLFF. As DNA, the CDR3 is TGCGCCAGCAGCCCTCCAGGGTCAGCCTTTAATGAAAAACTGTTTTTT.

This clone showed up just once. The V and J genes are TRBV19 and TRBJ2-7, with TRBD2 matching 11 bases. This CDR3 spans 14 amino acids. Germline CDR1 is LNHDA and CDR2 is SQIVND (reference sequence). V lost 8 bases to trimming and J lost 2 bases; unmatched junction nucleotides: 5. CDR3 sequence: CASRLAGGPYEQYF. In DNA, the CDR3 is TGTGCCAGTCGGCTAGCGGGGGGCCCCTACGAGCAGTACTTC.

The rearrangement links TRBV2 to TRBJ1-1; no firm D call. Looked up from germline, CDR1 is SNHLY and CDR2 is FYNNEI. Trimming left V 8 bases short and J 4 bases short, with 5 bases between. The CDR3 sequence is 10 residues long. CDR3 region: CASRGTEAFF. CDR3 bases: TGTGCCAGCCGGGGCACTGAAGCTTTCTTT.

V and J are TRBV5-4 and TRBJ1-1, with no clear D. V dropped 7 bases and J dropped 3 bases, with 10 bases sitting between them. CDR1 is SGHNT, CDR2 YYREEE, per germline (reference sequence). This CDR3 is 12 amino acids long. CDR3 bases: TGTGCCAGCTCGTCTATAGACACTGAAGCTTTCTTT. Its protein product is CASSSIDTEAFF. Full variable domain (rest looked up from reference TRBV5-4 and TRBJ1-1): ETGVTQSPTHLIKTRGQQVTLRCSSQSGHNTVSWYQQALGQGPQFIFQYYREEENGRGNFPPRFSGLQFPNYSSELNVNALELDDSALYLCASSSIDTEAFFGQGTRLTVV.

This chain connects TRBV25-1 to TRBJ2-1; D might be TRBD2 (6 bases). This CDR3 contains 13 residues. Trimming took 1 base from V and 12 from J, leaving 13 bases between them. The V gene's germline CDR1 is MGHDK and CDR2 SYGVNS. The DNA for the CDR3 is TGTGCCAGCAGTGAATCTGGGTCTAGCGTGCAGTTCTTC. Protein product: CASSESGSSVQFF. The full variable domain, in which reference TRBV25-1 and TRBJ2-1 provide the parts outside the CDR3, is EADIYQTPRYLVIGTGKKITLECSQTMGHDKMYWYQQDPGMELHLIHYSYGVNSTEKGDLSSESTVSRIRTEHFPLTLESARPSHTSQYLCASSESGSSVQFFGPGTRLTVL.

CDR3 sequence (DNA): TGTGCCAGCAGTTTTCAAGCGGGTTCCTACGAGCAGTACTTC. Amino acid sequence: CASSFQAGSYEQYF. V is TRBV6-5 and J is TRBJ2-7, with D perhaps TRBD2 (6 bases). V lost 4 bases, J lost 1 base, and 11 bases lay in between. The CDR3 has 14 residues. The germline gives CDR1 MNHEY, CDR2 SVGAGI.

The chain has TRBV4-2 and TRBJ2-7, with 12 nucleotides matching TRBD2. Trimming took 3 bases from V and 0 from J; bases not matched to a gene: 9. The CDR3 runs to 18 residues. The V gene's germline CDR1 is LGHNA and CDR2 YNFKEQ. CDR3 loop: CASSHQTSGGLSSYEQYF. The CDR3 DNA sequence: TGTGCCAGCAGCCACCAGACTAGCGGGGGCCTTAGCTCCTACGAGCAGTACTTC.

CDR3 amino acids: CASSSGSGFYTGELFF. The CDR3 coding sequence is TGTGCCAGCAGTTCAGGGTCGGGTTTTTACACCGGGGAGCTGTTTTTT. The chain carries TRBV7-9 and TRBJ2-2; perhaps TRBD1 as D (5 bases). Germline CDR1 and CDR2: SEHNR and FQNEAQ (reference sequence). The germline V and J ends were trimmed by 6 bases and 3 bases, with 17 bases remaining between them. CDR3 length: 16 amino acids. The complete variable domain, with remaining parts taken from reference TRBV7-9 and TRBJ2-2, reads DTGVSQNPRHKITKRGQNVTFRCDPISEHNRLYWYRQTLGQGPEFLTYFQNEAQLEKSRLLSDRFSAERPKGSFSTLEIQRTEQGDSAMYLCASSSGSGFYTGELFFGEGSRLTVL.

This sequence joins TRBV7-8 and TRBJ1-2; TRBD1 agrees at 10 bases. CDR3 size: 18 residues. Germline V gene sequence: CDR1 SGHVS, CDR2 FQNEAQ. With V trimmed by 4 bases and J by 1 base, 12 bases remained unmatched. Here the CDR3 reads CASSSPRDRGSFNYGYTF. CDR3 bases: TGTGCCAGCAGCTCCCCGAGGGACAGGGGCTCATTTAACTATGGCTACACCTTC.

The chain couples TRBV19 to TRBJ2-2; the match to TRBD1 covers 7 bases. Germline V gene lookup returns CDR1 LNHDA and CDR2 SQIVND (reference sequence). CDR3 length equals 15 residues. V lost 6 bases to trimming and J lost 2 bases; unmatched junction nucleotides: 6. The CDR3 protein is CASSMGQFNTGELFF. In DNA, the CDR3 is TGTGCCAGTAGCATGGGACAGTTCAACACCGGGGAGCTGTTTTTT.

On this clone itself: Different DNA sequences within this sample yield the same CDR3. V gene TRBV5-1 combines with J gene TRBJ2-7, with 8 bases lining up with TRBD2. Germline trimming cut 0 bases from V and 6 bases from J; bases unmatched to any gene: 5. CDR1 is SGHRS, CDR2 YFSETQ, per germline. This CDR3 spans 14 amino acids. Here the CDR3 DNA reads TGCGCCAGCAGCTTGGGTACGGGGGGGCGCGAGCAGTACTTC. The encoded protein is CASSLGTGGREQYF.